The rows below give T cell receptor beta chains drawn from one sample of a study of CD8 T cells in Susac syndrome. TCRdb processed the immunoSEQ multiplex PCR reads anew with MiXCR; each CDR3 protein has one entry. Here the sample spans 150,000 to 180,000 distinct CDR3 sequences, over 85% being singletons. Sequencing was done on a sample of CD8+ T cells from PBMCs. The receptor source for this set is a human donor with multiple sclerosis. CDR3s include the opening cysteine and the closing phenylalanine or tryptophan. Fields, in order: clone size, J gene, D gene, V gene, CDR3 DNA, CDR3 protein. The D gene is left open where the match is weak. Where a row states a size, it is once, few, many or the class of an expanded clone; other rows omit it.

once TRBJ1-2 TRBD1 TRBV29-1 TGCAGCGTTGACCCGGGACAGTCTAACTATGGCTACACCTTC CSVDPGQSNYGYTF
NA TRBJ2-3 NA TRBV9 TGTGCCAGCAGCCCCCGAGGGGATTACACAGATACGCAGTATTTT CASSPRGDYTDTQYF
NA TRBJ1-4 NA TRBV4-2 TGTGCCAGCAGCCAAGAAAGAACAGGACTAACTAATGAAAAACTGTTTTTT CASSQERTGLTNEKLFF
NA TRBJ2-5 TRBD2 TRBV10-2 TGCGCCAGCCGGGATAGCGGGGTTAAGTACTTC CASRDSGVKYF
NA TRBJ1-1 NA TRBV6-1 TGTGCCAGCACCCCAAGATTAGGGGGGGCCACTGAAGCTTTCTTT CASTPRLGGATEAFF
NA TRBJ2-1 TRBD2 TRBV20-1 TGCAGTGCTACGACTAGCGGGGGGCATACATACAATGAGCAGTTCTTC CSATTSGGHTYNEQFF
NA TRBJ1-1 NA TRBV29-1 TGCAGCGTTGTGAGCCGTGCAGGGCCTAATGAAGCTTTCTTT CSVVSRAGPNEAFF
NA TRBJ2-7 NA TRBV4-1 TGCGCCAGCAGCCAAGATAGGGCAGGACGGCAGTACTTC CASSQDRAGRQYF
NA TRBJ2-2 NA TRBV7-9 TGTGCCAGCAGCTTAGCGGGCCAGGAGAACACCGGGGAGCTGTTTTTT CASSLAGQENTGELFF
NA TRBJ1-4 NA TRBV20-1 TGCAGTGCTGAGGACAGCTTTAATGAAAAACTGTTTTTT CSAEDSFNEKLFF
NA TRBJ2-3 NA TRBV5-6 TGTGCCAGCAGCTCGCCCCCACAGGGCGAGGATACGCAGTATTTT CASSSPPQGEDTQYF
NA TRBJ2-6 NA TRBV4-1 TGCGCCAGCAGCCAGGGGGCCGGGGCCAACGTCCTGACTTTC CASSQGAGANVLTF
once TRBJ2-1 TRBD2 TRBV29-1 TGCAGCGTCGCTACTAGCGGTGAGCAGTTCTTC CSVATSGEQFF
once TRBJ2-7 TRBD1 TRBV27 TGTGCCAGCAGTACCGGACAGGGCCACTACGAGCAGTACTTC CASSTGQGHYEQYF
NA TRBJ2-7 NA TRBV20-1 TGCAGTGCCGGACTCCAGCGAAGAGAGCAGTACTTC CSAGLQRREQYF
NA TRBJ2-1 NA TRBV20-1 TGCAGTGCTAGAGACACGGGGAACAATGAGCAGTTCTTC CSARDTGNNEQFF
NA TRBJ2-6 NA TRBV30 TGTGCCTGGACCTCTCTTGGTTTTACTGGGGCCAACGTCCTGACTTTC CAWTSLGFTGANVLTF
NA TRBJ2-7 TRBD2 TRBV28 TGTGCCAGCAGTTTAGAGCGGGGAGCCTCCTACGAGCAGTACTTC CASSLERGASYEQYF
once TRBJ1-5 NA TRBV30 TGTGCCTGGACTCACCCCGACAGACGCGATCAGCCCCAGCATTTT CAWTHPDRRDQPQHF
NA TRBJ2-7 NA TRBV11-2 TGTGCCAGCAGGTCCATAGCGGATCCCTCCTACGAGCAGTACTTC CASRSIADPSYEQYF
NA TRBJ2-2 NA TRBV10-3 TGTGCCATCAGGGAGGGGACATCCGAGGGATTCGGGGAGCTGTTTTTT CAIREGTSEGFGELFF
NA TRBJ1-5 NA TRBV2 TGTGCCAGCACCCCGGGGGTGAGCAATCAGCCCCAGCATTTT CASTPGVSNQPQHF
NA TRBJ2-7 TRBD2 TRBV2 TGTGCCAGCAGTGATCACCAGACTAGCGGTTCCTACGAGCAGTACTTC CASSDHQTSGSYEQYF
NA TRBJ2-7 NA TRBV13 TGTGCCACGCAGGGGGGAAGGCGCGAGCAGTACTTC CATQGGRREQYF
NA TRBJ2-1 TRBD2 TRBV5-6 TGTGCCAGCAGCGAGCCGGGACTAGCTTCCAATGAGCAGTTCTTC CASSEPGLASNEQFF
NA TRBJ2-3 NA TRBV4-3 TGCGCCAGCAGCCCATCGGTGGGGGGCTATCGGTATTTT CASSPSVGGYRYF
once TRBJ1-1 TRBD1 TRBV6-5 TGTGCCAGCAGTTACGGGACAGTGGTGGGCAGCGCTAACACTGAAGCTTTCTTT CASSYGTVVGSANTEAFF
NA TRBJ2-7 NA TRBV27 TGTGCCAGCAGTTCCGGGACCTGGGGCTACGAGCAGTACTTC CASSSGTWGYEQYF
NA TRBJ2-5 TRBD1 TRBV5-1 TGCGCCAGCAGCGGGGACAGGTTGGGGCAAGAGACCCAGTACTTC CASSGDRLGQETQYF
NA TRBJ1-1 TRBD1 TRBV3-1 TGTGCCAGCAGCCACCCTACGGACAGGGTCGAGTTCACTGAAGCTTTCTTT CASSHPTDRVEFTEAFF
NA TRBJ1-5 TRBD1 TRBV28 TGTGCCAGCAGCCCGACAGGGGAAGCTCAGCCCCAGCATTTT CASSPTGEAQPQHF
NA TRBJ2-7 TRBD1 TRBV30 TGTGCCTGGAGTCCCTACCGGGACAGGGACGAGCAGTACTTC CAWSPYRDRDEQYF
NA TRBJ1-1 NA TRBV27 TGTGCCGCGGGACTTCCTGGGTTCCGGACTGAAGCTTTCTTT CAAGLPGFRTEAFF
NA TRBJ2-1 TRBD2 TRBV18 TGTGCCAGCTCACCCGACGGACTAGCGGGGAGAGATGAGCAGTTCTTC CASSPDGLAGRDEQFF
NA TRBJ2-1 TRBD2 TRBV7-3 TGTGCCAGTGGGCTAGCGGATTACAATGAGCAGTTCTTC CASGLADYNEQFF
once TRBJ2-1 NA TRBV29-1 TGCAGCGTTCCCCTTCGGAGAGCTTCCTACAATGAGCAGTTCTTC CSVPLRRASYNEQFF
NA TRBJ2-6 NA TRBV3-1 TGTGCCAGCAGCCAAGAGTGGGGAGATAGCTCTGGGGCCAACGTCCTGACTTTC CASSQEWGDSSGANVLTF
NA TRBJ1-5 NA TRBV27 TGTGCCAGCAGCCGAGCGGGGAGCAATCAGCCCCAGCATTTT CASSRAGSNQPQHF
few TRBJ2-7 TRBD1 TRBV4-1 TGCGCCAGCAGCCAAGATTCATCCGGGACAGGGCGCTACGAGCAGTACTTC CASSQDSSGTGRYEQYF
NA TRBJ2-7 TRBD1 TRBV9 TGTGCCAGCAGCGTAGGGGACAGGGGCACATACGAGCAGTACTTC CASSVGDRGTYEQYF
NA TRBJ2-7 NA TRBV7-9 TGTGCCAGCAGCACCGCACAGTACGAGCAGTACTTC CASSTAQYEQYF
NA TRBJ2-5 NA TRBV20-1 TGCAGTGCTAGAGACCGTACCGGGACGGCTAAAGAGACCCAGTACTTC CSARDRTGTAKETQYF
NA TRBJ2-6 TRBD1 TRBV2 TGTGCCAGCAGTTGGGACAGGTTCTCTGGGGCCAACGTCCTGACTTTC CASSWDRFSGANVLTF
NA TRBJ2-7 TRBD2 TRBV5-1 TGCGCCAGCAGCCCCGGGGGGGGTCTTGGCGAGCAGTACTTC CASSPGGGLGEQYF
NA TRBJ2-7 TRBD2 TRBV15 TGTGCCACCAGCAGAGGCGTCGGGGAGGGTTCAACCTACGAGCAGTACTTC CATSRGVGEGSTYEQYF
once TRBJ2-7 TRBD2 TRBV28 TGTGCCAGCAGCTCTGATGGGTTAGCGGGGTCCTACGAGCAGTACTTC CASSSDGLAGSYEQYF
NA TRBJ2-7 TRBD2 TRBV4-1 TGCGCCAGCAGCCCCCCGGGACTAGATTACGAGCAGTACTTC CASSPPGLDYEQYF
NA TRBJ2-2 TRBD2 TRBV3-1 TGTGCCAGCAGCCAAGAAAAGACGGGACTAGCGGGGCATTTAACGAACACCGGGGAGCTGTTTTTT CASSQEKTGLAGHLTNTGELFF
once TRBJ2-5 NA TRBV27 TGTGCCAGCAGTTCGACAGGTCACCAAGAGACCCAGTACTTC CASSSTGHQETQYF
NA TRBJ2-5 NA TRBV24-1 TGTGCCACCAGTGATCGGAAAGAGTACCAAGAGACCCAGTACTTC CATSDRKEYQETQYF
NA TRBJ1-6 NA TRBV20-1 TGCAGTGCCGCCGGCCCGCGGGGTTCCTATAATTCACCCCTCCACTTT CSAAGPRGSYNSPLHF
once TRBJ2-1 NA TRBV6-1 TGTGCCACCTCACATGGGCAGTTCTTC CATSHGQFF
once TRBJ2-1 NA TRBV20-1 TGCAGTGCTACGGGACGGATATACAATGAGCAGTTCTTC CSATGRIYNEQFF
NA TRBJ1-5 NA TRBV20-1 TGCAGTGCTAGAGTCGAAGGGGATAGCAATCAGCCCCAGCATTTT CSARVEGDSNQPQHF
NA TRBJ1-1 NA TRBV27 TGTGCCAGCAGTTTATCCCGGGGGGGGAACACTGAAGCTTTCTTT CASSLSRGGNTEAFF